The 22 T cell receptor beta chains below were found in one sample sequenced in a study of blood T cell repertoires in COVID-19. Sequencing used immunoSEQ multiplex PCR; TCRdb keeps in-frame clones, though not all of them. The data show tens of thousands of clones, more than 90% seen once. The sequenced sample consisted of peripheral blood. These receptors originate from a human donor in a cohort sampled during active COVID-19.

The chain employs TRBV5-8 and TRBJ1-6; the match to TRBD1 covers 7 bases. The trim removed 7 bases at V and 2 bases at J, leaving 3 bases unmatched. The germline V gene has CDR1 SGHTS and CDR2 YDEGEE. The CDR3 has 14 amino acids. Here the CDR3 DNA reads TGTGCCAGCGGCCAGGGGGCCTATAATTCACCCCTCCACTTT. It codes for CASGQGAYNSPLHF.

The CDR3 here is CASSLTGTLTDTQYF. The CDR3 coding sequence is TGTGCCAGCAGCTTGACGGGTACCCTCACAGATACGCAGTATTTT. The rearrangement uses TRBV5-6 and TRBJ2-3; D is undetermined. Germline V gene lookup returns CDR1 SGHDT and CDR2 YYEEEE. The CDR3 consists of 15 residues. Deletions cut 1 base from V and 2 bases from J, with 11 bases between.

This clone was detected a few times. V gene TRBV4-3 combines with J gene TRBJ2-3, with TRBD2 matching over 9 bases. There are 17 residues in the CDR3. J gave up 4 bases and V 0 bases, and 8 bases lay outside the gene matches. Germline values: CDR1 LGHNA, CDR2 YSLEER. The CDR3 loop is CASSQDFSRGGSDTQYF. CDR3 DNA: TGCGCCAGCAGCCAAGACTTCTCGCGGGGGGGCTCAGATACGCAGTATTTT.

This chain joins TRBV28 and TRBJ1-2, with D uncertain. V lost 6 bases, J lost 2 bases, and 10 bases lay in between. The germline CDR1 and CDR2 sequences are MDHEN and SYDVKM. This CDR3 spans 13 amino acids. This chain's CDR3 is CASRPTANYGYTF. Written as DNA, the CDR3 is TGTGCCAGCAGGCCTACAGCCAACTATGGCTACACCTTC.

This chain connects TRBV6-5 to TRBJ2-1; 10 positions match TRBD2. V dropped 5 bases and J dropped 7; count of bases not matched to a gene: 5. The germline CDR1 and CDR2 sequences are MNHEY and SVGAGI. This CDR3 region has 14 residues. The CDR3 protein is CASSPAGGRNEQFF. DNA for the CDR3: TGTGCCAGCAGTCCAGCGGGAGGGCGGAATGAGCAGTTCTTC.

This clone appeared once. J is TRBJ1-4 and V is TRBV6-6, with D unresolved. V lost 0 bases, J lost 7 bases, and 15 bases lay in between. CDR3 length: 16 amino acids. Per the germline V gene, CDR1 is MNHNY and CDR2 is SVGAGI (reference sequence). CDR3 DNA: TGTGCCAGCAGTTACTCGGAGCTCGAGAGAGGTGAAAAACTGTTTTTT. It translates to CASSYSELERGEKLFF.

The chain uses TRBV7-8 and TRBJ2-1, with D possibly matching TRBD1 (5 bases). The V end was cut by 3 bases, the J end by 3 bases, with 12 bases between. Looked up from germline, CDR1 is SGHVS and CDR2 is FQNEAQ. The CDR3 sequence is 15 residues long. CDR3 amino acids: CASSLVVTVYNEQFF. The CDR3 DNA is TGTGCCAGCAGCTTGGTAGTGACAGTCTACAATGAGCAGTTCTTC.

The CDR3 spells CASSSQGGQGRTLPPTNTGELFF. CDR3 DNA: TGTGCCAGCAGTTCCCAAGGGGGTCAGGGCCGAACCCTACCCCCTACGAACACCGGGGAGCTGTTTTTT. The chain couples TRBV11-2 to TRBJ2-2; weak D call: TRBD1 (6 bases). V was pared by 6 bases and J by 0 bases, with 35 bases between. Germline assignment: CDR1 SGHAT and CDR2 FQNNGV. This CDR3 region has 23 residues.

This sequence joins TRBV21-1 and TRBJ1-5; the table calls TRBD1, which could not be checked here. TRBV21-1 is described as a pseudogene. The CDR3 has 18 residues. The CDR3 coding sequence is TGTGCCAGCAGCAAAAAGATCGAAGGGGCATGGTACAATCAGCCCCAGCATTTT. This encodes CASSKKIEGAWYNQPQHF.

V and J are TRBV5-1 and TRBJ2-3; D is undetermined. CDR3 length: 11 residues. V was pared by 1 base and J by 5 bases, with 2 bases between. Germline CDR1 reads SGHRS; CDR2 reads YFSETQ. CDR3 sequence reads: CASSLQDTQYF. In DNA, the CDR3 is TGCGCCAGCAGCTTGCAAGATACGCAGTATTTT.

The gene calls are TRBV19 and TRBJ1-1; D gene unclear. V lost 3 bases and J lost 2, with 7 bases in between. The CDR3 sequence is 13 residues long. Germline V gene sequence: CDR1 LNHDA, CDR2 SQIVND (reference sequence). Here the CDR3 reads CASSISINTEAFF. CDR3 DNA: TGTGCCAGTAGTATCAGTATAAACACTGAAGCTTTCTTT.

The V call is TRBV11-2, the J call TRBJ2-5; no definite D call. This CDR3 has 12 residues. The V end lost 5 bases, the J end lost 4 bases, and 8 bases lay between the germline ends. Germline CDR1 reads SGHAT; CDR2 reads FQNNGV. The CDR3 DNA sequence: TGTGCCAGCAGCATCAGAGGAGAGACCCAGTACTTC. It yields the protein CASSIRGETQYF.

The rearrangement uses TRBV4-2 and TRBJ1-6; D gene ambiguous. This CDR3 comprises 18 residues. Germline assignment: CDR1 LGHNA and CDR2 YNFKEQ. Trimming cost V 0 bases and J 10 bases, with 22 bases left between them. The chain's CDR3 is CASSQDMPDRRSGSPLHF. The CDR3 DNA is TGTGCCAGCAGCCAAGATATGCCTGATCGGAGATCCGGGTCACCCCTCCACTTT.

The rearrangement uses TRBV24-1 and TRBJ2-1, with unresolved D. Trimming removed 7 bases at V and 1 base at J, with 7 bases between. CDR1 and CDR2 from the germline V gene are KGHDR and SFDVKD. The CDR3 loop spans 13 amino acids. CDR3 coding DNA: TGTGCCACCAGGCCTAGTTCCTACAATGAGCAGTTCTTC. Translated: CATRPSSYNEQFF.

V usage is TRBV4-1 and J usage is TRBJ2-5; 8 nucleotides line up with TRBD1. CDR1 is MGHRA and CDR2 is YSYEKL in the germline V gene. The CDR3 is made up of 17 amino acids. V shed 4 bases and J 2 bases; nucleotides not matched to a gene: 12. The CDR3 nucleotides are TGCGCCAGCAGCCGATCCCCCTCGACAGGGGAACAAGAGACCCAGTACTTC. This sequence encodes CASSRSPSTGEQETQYF.

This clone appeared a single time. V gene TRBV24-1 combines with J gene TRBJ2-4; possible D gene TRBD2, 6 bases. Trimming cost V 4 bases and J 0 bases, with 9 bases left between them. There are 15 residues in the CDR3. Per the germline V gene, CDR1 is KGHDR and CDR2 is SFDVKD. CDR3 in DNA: TGTGCCACCAGTGACTCCGGGGGAGCCAAAAACATTCAGTACTTC. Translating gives CATSDSGGAKNIQYF.

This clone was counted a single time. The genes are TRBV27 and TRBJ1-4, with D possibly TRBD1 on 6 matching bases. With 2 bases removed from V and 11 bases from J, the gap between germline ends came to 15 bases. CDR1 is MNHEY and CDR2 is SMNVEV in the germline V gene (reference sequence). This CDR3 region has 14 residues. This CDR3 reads CASSLSGGQSKLFF. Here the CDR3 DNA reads TGTGCCAGCAGTTTAAGCGGCGGACAGAGCAAACTGTTTTTT.

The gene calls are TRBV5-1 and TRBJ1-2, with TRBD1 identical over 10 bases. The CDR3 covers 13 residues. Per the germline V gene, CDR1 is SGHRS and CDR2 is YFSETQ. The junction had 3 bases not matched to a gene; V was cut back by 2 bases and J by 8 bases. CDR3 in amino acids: CASSFGQGGGYTF. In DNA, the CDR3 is TGCGCCAGCAGCTTCGGACAGGGGGGCGGCTACACCTTC. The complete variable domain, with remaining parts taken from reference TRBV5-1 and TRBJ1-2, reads KAGVTQTPRYLIKTRGQQVTLSCSPISGHRSVSWYQQTPGQGLQFLFEYFSETQRNKGNFPGRFSGRQFSNSRSEMNVSTLELGDSALYLCASSFGQGGGYTFGSGTRLTVV.

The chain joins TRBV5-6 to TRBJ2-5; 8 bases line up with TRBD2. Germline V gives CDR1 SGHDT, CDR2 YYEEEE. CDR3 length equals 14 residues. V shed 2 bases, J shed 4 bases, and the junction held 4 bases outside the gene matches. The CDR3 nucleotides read TGTGCCAGCAGCTTAGCGGGGGAGGGAGAGACCCAGTACTTC. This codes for CASSLAGEGETQYF.

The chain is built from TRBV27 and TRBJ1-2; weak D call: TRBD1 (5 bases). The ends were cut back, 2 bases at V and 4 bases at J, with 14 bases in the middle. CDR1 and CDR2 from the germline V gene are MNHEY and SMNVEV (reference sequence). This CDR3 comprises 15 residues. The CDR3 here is CASSLGIGEAYGYTF. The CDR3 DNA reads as TGTGCCAGCAGTTTAGGTATAGGGGAAGCCTATGGCTACACCTTC.

The CDR3 protein is CASSLESVSTDTQYF. CDR3 coding DNA: TGTGCCAGCAGCTTAGAGTCAGTAAGCACAGATACGCAGTATTTT. The gene calls are TRBV7-9 and TRBJ2-3; D is uncertain. The germline CDR1 and CDR2 sequences are SEHNR and FQNEAQ (reference sequence). This CDR3 is built from 15 residues. V lost 1 base and J 0 bases, leaving 8 bases between the germline ends.

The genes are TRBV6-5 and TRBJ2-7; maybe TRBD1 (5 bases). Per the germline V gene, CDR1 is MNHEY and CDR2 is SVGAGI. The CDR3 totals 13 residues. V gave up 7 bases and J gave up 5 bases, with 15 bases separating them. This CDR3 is CASKTETFHEQYV. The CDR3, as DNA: TGTGCCAGCAAGACAGAAACGTTCCACGAGCAGTACGTC.